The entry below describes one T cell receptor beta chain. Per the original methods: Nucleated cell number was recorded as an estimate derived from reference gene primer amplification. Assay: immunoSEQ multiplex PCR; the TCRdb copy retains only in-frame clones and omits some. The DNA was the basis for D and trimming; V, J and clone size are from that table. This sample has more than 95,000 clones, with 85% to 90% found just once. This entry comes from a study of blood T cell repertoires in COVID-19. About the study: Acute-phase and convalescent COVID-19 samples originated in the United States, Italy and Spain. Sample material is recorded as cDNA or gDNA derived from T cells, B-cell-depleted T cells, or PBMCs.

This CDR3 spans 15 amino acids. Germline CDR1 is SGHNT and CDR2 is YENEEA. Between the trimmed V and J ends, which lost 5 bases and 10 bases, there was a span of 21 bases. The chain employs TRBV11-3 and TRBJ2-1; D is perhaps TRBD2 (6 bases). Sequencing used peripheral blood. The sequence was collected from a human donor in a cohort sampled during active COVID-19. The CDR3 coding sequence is TGTGCCAGCAGCCCCTATACGACCAAACGGGGGGAGCAGTTCTTC. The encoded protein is CASSPYTTKRGEQFF.